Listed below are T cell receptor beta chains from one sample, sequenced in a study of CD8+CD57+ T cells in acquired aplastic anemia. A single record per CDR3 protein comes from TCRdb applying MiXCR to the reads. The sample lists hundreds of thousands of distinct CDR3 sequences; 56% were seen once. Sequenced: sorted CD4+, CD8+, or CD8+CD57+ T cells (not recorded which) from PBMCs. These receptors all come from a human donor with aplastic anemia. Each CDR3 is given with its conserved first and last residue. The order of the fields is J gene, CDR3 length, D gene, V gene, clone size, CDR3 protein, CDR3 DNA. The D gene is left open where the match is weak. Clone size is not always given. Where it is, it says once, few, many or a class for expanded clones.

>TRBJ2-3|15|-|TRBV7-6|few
CASSSSEGSTDTQYF
TGTGCCAGCAGCTCTAGCGAGGGGAGCACAGATACGCAGTATTTT
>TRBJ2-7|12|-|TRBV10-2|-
CASAQGTLEQYF
TGCGCCAGCGCTCAGGGGACCCTCGAGCAGTACTTC
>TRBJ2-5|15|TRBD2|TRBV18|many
CASSPGRGDQETQYF
TGTGCCAGCTCACCTGGACGGGGGGACCAAGAGACCCAGTACTTC
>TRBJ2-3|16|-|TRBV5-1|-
CASSSSQGTGYNEQYF
TGCGCCAGCAGCTCCTCCCAGGGAACGGGGTACAATGAGCAGTATTTT
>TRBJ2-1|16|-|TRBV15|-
CATSTLALDSYNEQFF
TGTGCCACCAGCACCCTAGCACTCGACTCCTACAATGAGCAGTTCTTC
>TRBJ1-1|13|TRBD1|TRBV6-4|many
CASSAEQGSEAFF
TGTGCCAGCAGTGCAGAACAGGGGAGTGAAGCTTTCTTT
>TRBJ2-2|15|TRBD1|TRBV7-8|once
CASIDRAGNTGELFF
TGTGCCAGCATCGACAGGGCCGGGAACACCGGGGAGCTGTTTTTT
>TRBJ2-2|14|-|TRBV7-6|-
CASSPALEGGELFF
TGTGCCAGCAGCCCCGCTCTAGAAGGGGGGGAGCTGTTTTTT
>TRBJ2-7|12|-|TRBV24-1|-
CATIPYVWEQYF
TGTGCCACCATTCCTTACGTCTGGGAGCAGTACTTC
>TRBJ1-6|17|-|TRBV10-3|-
CAISPISSGRDNSPLHF
TGTGCCATCAGTCCCATTTCTAGCGGGAGGGATAATTCGCCCCTACACTTT
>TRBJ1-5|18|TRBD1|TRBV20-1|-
CSARDREDRGKRDQPQHF
TGCAGTGCTAGAGATAGGGAGGACAGGGGAAAGAGGGATCAGCCCCAGCATTTT
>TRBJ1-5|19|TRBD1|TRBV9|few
CASSLLGQGAGGNNQPQHF
TGTGCCAGCAGCCTCCTAGGACAGGGGGCGGGTGGAAACAATCAGCCCCAGCATTTT
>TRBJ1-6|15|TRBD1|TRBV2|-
CASSEGTGGRSPLHF
TGTGCCAGCAGTGAGGGGACAGGGGGTAGGTCACCCCTCCACTTT
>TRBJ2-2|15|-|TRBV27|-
CASTPGGPNTGELFF
TGTGCCAGCACGCCCGGTGGACCGAACACCGGGGAGCTGTTTTTT
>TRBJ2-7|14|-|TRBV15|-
CATSRDKQAYEQYF
TGTGCCACCAGCAGAGATAAACAGGCCTACGAGCAGTACTTC
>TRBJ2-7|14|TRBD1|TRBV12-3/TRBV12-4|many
CASSETPGGSEQYF
TGTGCCAGCAGCGAAACGCCAGGGGGCAGCGAGCAGTACTTC
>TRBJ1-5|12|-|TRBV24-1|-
CATSDPGQPQHF
TGTGCCACCAGTGACCCTGGGCAGCCCCAGCATTTT
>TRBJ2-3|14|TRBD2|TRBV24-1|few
CATSPSGSTDTQYF
TGTGCCACCAGTCCTAGCGGCAGCACAGATACGCAGTATTTT
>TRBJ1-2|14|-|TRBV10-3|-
CAISAELANYGYTF
TGTGCCATCAGTGCGGAACTCGCTAACTATGGCTACACCTTC
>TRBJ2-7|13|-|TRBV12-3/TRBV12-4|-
CASSQDYTYEQYF
TGTGCCAGCAGCCAGGACTATACCTACGAGCAGTACTTC
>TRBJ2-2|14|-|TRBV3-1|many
CASSQDTTAGELFF
TGTGCCAGCAGCCAAGATACAACGGCCGGGGAGCTGTTTTTT
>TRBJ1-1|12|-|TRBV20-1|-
CSARDVTRGAFF
TGCAGTGCTAGAGATGTAACCCGGGGGGCTTTCTTT
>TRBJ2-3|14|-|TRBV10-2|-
CASSGEFATDTQYF
TGCGCCAGCAGTGGGGAGTTCGCAACAGATACGCAGTATTTT
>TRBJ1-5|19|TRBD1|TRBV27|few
CASSPSLQGRSYSNQPQHF
TGTGCCAGCAGTCCTTCCCTACAGGGGCGATCTTATAGCAATCAGCCCCAGCATTTT
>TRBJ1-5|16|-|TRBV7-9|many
CASSLGAQGGGQPQHF
TGTGCCAGCAGCTTAGGGGCTCAGGGAGGGGGGCAGCCCCAGCATTTT
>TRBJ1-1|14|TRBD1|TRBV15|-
CATSNGQGLTEAFF
TGTGCCACCAGCAACGGACAGGGCTTAACTGAAGCTTTCTTT
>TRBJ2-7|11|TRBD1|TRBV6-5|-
CASRGQGEQYF
TGTGCCAGCAGGGGACAGGGCGAGCAGTACTTC
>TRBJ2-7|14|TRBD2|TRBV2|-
CASRRLAGAGEQYF
TGTGCCAGCAGACGACTAGCGGGAGCGGGGGAGCAGTACTTC
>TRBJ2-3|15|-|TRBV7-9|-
CASSSGTYSTDTQYF
TGTGCCAGCAGCTCCGGGACATACAGCACAGATACGCAGTATTTT
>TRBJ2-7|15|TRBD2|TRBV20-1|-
CSATTPSGLYNEQYF
TGCAGTGCTACCACCCCTAGCGGGTTATACAATGAGCAGTACTTC
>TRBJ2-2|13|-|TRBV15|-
CATSIRGAGELFF
TGTGCCACCAGCATCAGGGGTGCCGGGGAGCTGTTTTTT
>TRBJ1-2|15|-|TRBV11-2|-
CASSPGPYLNYGYTF
TGTGCCAGCAGCCCCGGACCCTACCTTAACTATGGCTACACCTTC